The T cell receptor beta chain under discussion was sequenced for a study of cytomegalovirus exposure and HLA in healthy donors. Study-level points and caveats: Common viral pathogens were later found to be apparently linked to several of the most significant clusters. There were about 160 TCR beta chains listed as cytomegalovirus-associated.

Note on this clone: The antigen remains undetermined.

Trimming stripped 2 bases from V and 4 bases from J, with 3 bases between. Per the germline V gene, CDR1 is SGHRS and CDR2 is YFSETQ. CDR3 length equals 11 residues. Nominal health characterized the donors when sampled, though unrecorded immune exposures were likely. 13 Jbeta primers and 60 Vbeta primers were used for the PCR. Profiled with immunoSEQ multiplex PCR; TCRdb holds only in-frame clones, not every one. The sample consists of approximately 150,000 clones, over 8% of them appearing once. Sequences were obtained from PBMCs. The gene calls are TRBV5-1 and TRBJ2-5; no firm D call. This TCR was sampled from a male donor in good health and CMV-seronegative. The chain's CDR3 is CASSLLETQYF. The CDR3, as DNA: TGCGCCAGCAGCTTACTAGAGACCCAGTACTTC.